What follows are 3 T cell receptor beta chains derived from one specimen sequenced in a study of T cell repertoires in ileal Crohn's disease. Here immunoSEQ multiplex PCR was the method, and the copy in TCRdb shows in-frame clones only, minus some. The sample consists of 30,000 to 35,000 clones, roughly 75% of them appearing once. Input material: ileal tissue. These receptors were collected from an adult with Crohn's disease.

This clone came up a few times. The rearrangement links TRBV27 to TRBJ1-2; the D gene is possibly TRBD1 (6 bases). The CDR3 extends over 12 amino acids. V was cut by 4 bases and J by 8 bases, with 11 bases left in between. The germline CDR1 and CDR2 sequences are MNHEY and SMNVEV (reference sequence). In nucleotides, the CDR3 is TGTGCCAGCAGTTCCCGGACAGAAGGCTACACCTTC. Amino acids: CASSSRTEGYTF.

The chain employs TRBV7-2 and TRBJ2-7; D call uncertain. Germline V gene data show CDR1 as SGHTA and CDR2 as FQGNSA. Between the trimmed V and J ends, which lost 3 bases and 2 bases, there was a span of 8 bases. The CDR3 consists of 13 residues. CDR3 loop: CASSFSGAYEQYF. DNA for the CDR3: TGTGCCAGCAGCTTTTCCGGAGCCTACGAGCAGTACTTC. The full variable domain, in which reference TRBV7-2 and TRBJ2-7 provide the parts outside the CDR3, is GAGVSQSPSNKVTEKGKDVELRCDPISGHTALYWYRQSLGQGLEFLIYFQGNSAPDKSGLPSDRFSAERTGGSVSTLTIQRTQQEDSAVYLCASSFSGAYEQYFGPGTRLTVT.

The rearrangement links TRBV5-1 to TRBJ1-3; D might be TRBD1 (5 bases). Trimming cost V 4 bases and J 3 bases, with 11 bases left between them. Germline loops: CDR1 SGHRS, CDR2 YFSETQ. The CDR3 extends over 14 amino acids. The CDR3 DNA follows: TGCGCCAGCAGCCTGCAGGGTTTTGGAAACACCATATATTTT. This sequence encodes CASSLQGFGNTIYF. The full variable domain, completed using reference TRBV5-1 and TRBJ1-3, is KAGVTQTPRYLIKTRGQQVTLSCSPISGHRSVSWYQQTPGQGLQFLFEYFSETQRNKGNFPGRFSGRQFSNSRSEMNVSTLELGDSALYLCASSLQGFGNTIYFGEGSWLTVV.